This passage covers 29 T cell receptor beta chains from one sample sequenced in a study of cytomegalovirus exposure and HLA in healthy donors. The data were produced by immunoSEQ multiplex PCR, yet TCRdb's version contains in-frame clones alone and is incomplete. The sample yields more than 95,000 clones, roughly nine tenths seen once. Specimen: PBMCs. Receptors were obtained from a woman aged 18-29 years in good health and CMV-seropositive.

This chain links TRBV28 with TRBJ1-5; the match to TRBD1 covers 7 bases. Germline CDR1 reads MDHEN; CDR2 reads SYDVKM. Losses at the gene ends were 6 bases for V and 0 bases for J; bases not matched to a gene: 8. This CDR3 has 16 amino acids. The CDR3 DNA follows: TGTGCCAGCAGGCGAGTACAGGGGTATAGCAATCAGCCCCAGCATTTT. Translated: CASRRVQGYSNQPQHF.

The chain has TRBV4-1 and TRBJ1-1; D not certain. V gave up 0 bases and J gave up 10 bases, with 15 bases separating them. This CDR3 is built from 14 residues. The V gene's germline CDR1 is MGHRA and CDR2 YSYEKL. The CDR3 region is CASSQDLAPRGAFF. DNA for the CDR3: TGCGCCAGCAGCCAAGATCTCGCTCCTAGAGGAGCTTTCTTT.

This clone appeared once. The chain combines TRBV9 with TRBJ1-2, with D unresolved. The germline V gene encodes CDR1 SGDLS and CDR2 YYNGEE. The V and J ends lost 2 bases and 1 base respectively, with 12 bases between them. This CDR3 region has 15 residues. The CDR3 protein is CASSVLDGFNYGYTF. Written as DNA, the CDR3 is TGTGCCAGCAGCGTTCTAGACGGTTTTAACTATGGCTACACCTTC.

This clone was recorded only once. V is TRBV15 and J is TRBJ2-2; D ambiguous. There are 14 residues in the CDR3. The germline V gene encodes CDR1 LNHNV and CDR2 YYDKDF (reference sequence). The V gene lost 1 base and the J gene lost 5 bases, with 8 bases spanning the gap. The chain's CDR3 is CATSRAEATGELFF. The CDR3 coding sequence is TGTGCCACCAGCAGAGCCGAGGCGACCGGGGAGCTGTTTTTT.

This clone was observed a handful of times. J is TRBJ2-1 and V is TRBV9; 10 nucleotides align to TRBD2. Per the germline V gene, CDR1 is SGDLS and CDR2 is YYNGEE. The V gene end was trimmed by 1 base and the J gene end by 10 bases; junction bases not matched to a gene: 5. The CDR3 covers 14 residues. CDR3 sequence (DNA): TGTGCCAGCAGCGTACGAGCGGGGGGGCCCGAGCAGTTCTTC. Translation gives CASSVRAGGPEQFF.

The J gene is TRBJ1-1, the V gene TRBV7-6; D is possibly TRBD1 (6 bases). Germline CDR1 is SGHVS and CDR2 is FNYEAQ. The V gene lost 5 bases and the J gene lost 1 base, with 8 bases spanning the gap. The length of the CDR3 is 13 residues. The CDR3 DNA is TGTGCCAGCAGCGCGGACAGGAACACTGAAGCTTTCTTT. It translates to CASSADRNTEAFF.

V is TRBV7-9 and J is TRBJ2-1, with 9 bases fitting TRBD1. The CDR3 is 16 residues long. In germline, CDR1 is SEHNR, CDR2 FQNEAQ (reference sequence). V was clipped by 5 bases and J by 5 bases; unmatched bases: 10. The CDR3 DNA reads TGTGCCAGCAGCCTAATACAGGGGGCCGGTAACAATGAGCAGTTCTTC. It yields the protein CASSLIQGAGNNEQFF.

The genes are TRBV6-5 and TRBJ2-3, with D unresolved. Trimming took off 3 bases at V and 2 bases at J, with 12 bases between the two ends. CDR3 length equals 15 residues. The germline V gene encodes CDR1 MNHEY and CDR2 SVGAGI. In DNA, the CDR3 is TGTGCCAGCAGTTATGCCCGAACTACCACAGATACGCAGTATTTT. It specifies CASSYARTTTDTQYF.

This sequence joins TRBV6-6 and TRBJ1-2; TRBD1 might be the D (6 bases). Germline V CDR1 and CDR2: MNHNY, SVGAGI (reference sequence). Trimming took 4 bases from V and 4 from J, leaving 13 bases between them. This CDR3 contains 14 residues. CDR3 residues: CASSSADRAYGYTF. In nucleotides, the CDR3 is TGTGCCAGCAGTTCAGCGGACAGAGCCTATGGCTACACCTTC.

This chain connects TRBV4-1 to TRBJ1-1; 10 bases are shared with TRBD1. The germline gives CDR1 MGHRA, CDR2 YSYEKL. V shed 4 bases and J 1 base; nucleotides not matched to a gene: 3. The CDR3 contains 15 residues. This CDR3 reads CASSLGQGGNTEAFF. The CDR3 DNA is TGCGCCAGCAGCCTTGGACAGGGGGGGAACACTGAAGCTTTCTTT.

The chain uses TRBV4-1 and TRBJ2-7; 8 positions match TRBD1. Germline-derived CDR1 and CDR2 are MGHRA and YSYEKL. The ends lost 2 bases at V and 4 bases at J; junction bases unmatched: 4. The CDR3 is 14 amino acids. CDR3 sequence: CASSQRTGPYEQYF. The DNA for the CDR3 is TGCGCCAGCAGCCAAAGGACAGGGCCATACGAGCAGTACTTC.

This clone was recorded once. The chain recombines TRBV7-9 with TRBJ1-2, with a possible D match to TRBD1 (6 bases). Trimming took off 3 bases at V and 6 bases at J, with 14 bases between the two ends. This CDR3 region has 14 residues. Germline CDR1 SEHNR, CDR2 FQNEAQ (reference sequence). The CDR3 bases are TGTGCCAGCAGCTTTTTGGGGGCAGGAGATGGCTACACCTTC. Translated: CASSFLGAGDGYTF.

The CDR3 is CASILRQGGGYEQYF. The DNA of the CDR3 is TGTGCCAGCATCCTGCGACAGGGTGGGGGATACGAGCAGTACTTC. V gene TRBV6-1 combines with J gene TRBJ2-7, with TRBD1 matching over 7 bases. V gave up 7 bases and J gave up 4 bases; unmatched junction bases: 13. The CDR3 is made up of 15 amino acids. Germline V gene data show CDR1 as MNHNS and CDR2 as SASEGT.

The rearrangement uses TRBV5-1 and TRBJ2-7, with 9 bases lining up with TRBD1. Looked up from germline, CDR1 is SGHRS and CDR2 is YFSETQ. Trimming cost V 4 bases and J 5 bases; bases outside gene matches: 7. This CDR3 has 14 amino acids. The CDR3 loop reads CASSPGTGINEQYF. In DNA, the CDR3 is TGCGCCAGCAGCCCCGGGACAGGGATAAACGAGCAGTACTTC. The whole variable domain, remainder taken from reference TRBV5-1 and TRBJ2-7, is KAGVTQTPRYLIKTRGQQVTLSCSPISGHRSVSWYQQTPGQGLQFLFEYFSETQRNKGNFPGRFSGRQFSNSRSEMNVSTLELGDSALYLCASSPGTGINEQYFGPGTRLTVT.

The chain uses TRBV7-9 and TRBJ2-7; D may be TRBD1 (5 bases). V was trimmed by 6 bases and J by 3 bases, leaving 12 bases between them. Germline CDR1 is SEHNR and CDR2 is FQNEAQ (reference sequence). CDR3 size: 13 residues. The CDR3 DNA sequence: TGTGCCAGCAGACGGCAGGGTGTCTACGAGCAGTACTTC. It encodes CASRRQGVYEQYF.

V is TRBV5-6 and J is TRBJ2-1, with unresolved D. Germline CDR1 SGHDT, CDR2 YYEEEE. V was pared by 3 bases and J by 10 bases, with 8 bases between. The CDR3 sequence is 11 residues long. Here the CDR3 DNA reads TGTGCCAGCAGCTATGGAGAAGAGCAGTTCTTC. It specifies CASSYGEEQFF.

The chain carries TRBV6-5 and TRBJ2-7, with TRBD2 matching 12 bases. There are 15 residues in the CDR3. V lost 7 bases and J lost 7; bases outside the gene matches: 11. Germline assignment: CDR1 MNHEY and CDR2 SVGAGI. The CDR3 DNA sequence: TGTGCCAGCACGAGATCCCTAGCGGGAGGGAATGAGCAGTACTTC. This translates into CASTRSLAGGNEQYF.

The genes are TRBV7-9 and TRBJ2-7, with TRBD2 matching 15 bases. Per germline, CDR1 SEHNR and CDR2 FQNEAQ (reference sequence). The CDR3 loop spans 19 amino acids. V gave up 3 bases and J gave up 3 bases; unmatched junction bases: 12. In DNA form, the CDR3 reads TGTGCCAGCAGCTTCCTTCCCGGACTAGCGGGAGGGATAAACTACGAGCAGTACTTC. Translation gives CASSFLPGLAGGINYEQYF.

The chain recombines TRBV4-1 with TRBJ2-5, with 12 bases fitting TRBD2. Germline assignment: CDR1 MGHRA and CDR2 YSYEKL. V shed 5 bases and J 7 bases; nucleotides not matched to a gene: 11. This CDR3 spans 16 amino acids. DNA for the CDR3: TGCGCCAGCAGCAAGACTAGCGGGAGCCTCGGTGGGACCCAGTACTTC. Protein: CASSKTSGSLGGTQYF.

The chain's CDR3 is CASTRTAGNTIYF. The CDR3 DNA reads TGTGCCAGCACCCGGACAGCCGGAAACACCATATATTTT. The chain recombines TRBV2 with TRBJ1-3; tentative D call: TRBD1 (6 bases). Per germline, CDR1 SNHLY and CDR2 FYNNEI. V lost 7 bases, J lost 4 bases, and 11 bases lay in between. The CDR3 loop spans 13 amino acids.

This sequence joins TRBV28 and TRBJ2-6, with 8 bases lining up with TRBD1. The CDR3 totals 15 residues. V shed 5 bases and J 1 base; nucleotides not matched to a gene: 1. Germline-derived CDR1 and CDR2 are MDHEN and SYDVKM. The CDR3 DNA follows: TGTGCCAGCAGTCAGGGGGCATCTGGGGCCAACGTCCTGACTTTC. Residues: CASSQGASGANVLTF.

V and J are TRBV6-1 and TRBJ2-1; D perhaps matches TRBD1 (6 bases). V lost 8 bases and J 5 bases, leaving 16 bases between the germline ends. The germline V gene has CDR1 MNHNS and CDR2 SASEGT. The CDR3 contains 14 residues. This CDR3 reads CASRVLGAHNEQFF. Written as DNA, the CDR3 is TGTGCCAGCCGAGTTCTGGGGGCCCACAATGAGCAGTTCTTC.

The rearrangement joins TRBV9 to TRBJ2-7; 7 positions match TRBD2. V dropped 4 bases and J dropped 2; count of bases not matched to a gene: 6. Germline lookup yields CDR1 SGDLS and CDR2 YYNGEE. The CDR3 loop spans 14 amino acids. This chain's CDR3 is CASSKAGRAYEQYF. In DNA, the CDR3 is TGTGCCAGCAGCAAAGCAGGGAGGGCCTACGAGCAGTACTTC.

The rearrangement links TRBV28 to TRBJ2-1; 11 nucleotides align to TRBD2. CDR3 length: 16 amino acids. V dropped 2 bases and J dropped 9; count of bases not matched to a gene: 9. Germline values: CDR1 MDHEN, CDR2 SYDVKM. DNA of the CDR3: TGTGCCAGCAGTTTACATACTAGCGGGAGTCGTGGTGAGCAGTTCTTC. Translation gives CASSLHTSGSRGEQFF. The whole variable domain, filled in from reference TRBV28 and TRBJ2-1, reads DVKVTQSSRYLVKRTGEKVFLECVQDMDHENMFWYRQDPGLGLRLIYFSYDVKMKEKGDIPEGYSVSREKKERFSLILESASTNQTSMYLCASSLHTSGSRGEQFFGPGTRLTVL.

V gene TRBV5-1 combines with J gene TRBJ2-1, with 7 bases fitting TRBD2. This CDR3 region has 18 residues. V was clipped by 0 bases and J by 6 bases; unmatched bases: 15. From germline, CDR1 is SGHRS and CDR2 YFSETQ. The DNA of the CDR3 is TGCGCCAGCAGCTTGGGTCTCCGACTAGGAGCGGGAACCAATGAGCAGTTCTTC. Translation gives CASSLGLRLGAGTNEQFF. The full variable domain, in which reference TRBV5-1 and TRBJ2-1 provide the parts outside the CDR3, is KAGVTQTPRYLIKTRGQQVTLSCSPISGHRSVSWYQQTPGQGLQFLFEYFSETQRNKGNFPGRFSGRQFSNSRSEMNVSTLELGDSALYLCASSLGLRLGAGTNEQFFGPGTRLTVL.

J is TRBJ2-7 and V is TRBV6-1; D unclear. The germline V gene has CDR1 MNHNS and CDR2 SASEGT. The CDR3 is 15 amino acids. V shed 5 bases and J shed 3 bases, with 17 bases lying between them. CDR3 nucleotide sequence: TGTGCCAGCAGTCTCCTTGCGTCACAGCTCTACGAGCAGTACTTC. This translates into CASSLLASQLYEQYF.

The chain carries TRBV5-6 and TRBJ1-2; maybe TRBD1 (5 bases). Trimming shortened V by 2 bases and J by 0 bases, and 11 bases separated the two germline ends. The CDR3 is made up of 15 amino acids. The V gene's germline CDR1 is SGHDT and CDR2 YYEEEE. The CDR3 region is CASSLAGSANYGYTF. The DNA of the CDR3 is TGTGCCAGCAGCTTAGCAGGGTCCGCTAACTATGGCTACACCTTC.

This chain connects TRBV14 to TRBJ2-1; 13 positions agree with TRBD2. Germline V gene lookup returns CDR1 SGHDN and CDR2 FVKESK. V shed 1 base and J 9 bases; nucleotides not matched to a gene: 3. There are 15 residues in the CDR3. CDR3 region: CASSQGLAGGGEQFF. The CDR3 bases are TGTGCCAGCAGCCAAGGACTAGCGGGAGGAGGTGAGCAGTTCTTC.

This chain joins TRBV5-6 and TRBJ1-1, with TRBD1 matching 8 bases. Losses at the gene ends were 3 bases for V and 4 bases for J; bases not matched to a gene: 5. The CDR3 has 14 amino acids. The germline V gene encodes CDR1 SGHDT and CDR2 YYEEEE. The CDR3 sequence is CASSWTGLGTEAFF. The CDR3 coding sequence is TGTGCCAGCAGCTGGACAGGGCTCGGCACTGAAGCTTTCTTT.